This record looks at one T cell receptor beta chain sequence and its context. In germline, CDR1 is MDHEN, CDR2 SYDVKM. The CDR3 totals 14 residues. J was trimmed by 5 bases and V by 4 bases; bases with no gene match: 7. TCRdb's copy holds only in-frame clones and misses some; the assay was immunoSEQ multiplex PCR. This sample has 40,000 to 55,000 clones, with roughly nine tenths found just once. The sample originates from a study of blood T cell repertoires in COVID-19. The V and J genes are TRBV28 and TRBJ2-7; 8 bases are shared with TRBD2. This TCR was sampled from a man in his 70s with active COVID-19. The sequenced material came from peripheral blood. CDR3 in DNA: TGTGCCAGCAGTTCGGGGGGGCAGACGAACGAGCAGTACTTC. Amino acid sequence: CASSSGGQTNEQYF.